There are many counts of the clone carrying this T cell receptor (beta chain). What it recognizes is unknown. A read error may account for a junction end that differs from germline. These data originate in a study of early T cells in non-severe SARS-CoV-2 infection. Study details: Investigators sequenced bulk RNA drawn from unsorted whole blood, and chains remained unpaired. Whole-study findings and limits: CD4 and private specificities were missed by VDJdb matching, which favored anti-spike CD8 responses.

The CDR3 has 15 amino acids. The germline V gene encodes CDR1 GTSNPN and CDR2 SVGIG (reference sequence). Researchers tagged individual cDNA molecules with unique molecular identifiers. TCRdb re-called the 5' RACE reads with MiXCR, one entry per CDR3 protein. The sample has around 100,000 distinct CDR3 sequences; 13% are singletons. Sequenced sample: whole blood. This clonotype was obtained from an adult who was a healthcare worker with PCR-confirmed SARS-CoV-2 infection or an uninfected control (not recorded which). The V gene is TRBV30, the J gene TRBJ1-3; D ambiguous. CDR3 region: CAWSRPGYSENTIYF. The CDR3 region has the DNA TGTGCCTGGAGTCGCCCGGGATACTCTGAAAACACCATATATTTT. Full variable domain (outside the CDR3, taken from reference TRBV30 and TRBJ1-3): SQTIHQWPATLVQPVGSPLSLECTVEGTSNPNLYWYRQAAGRGLQLLFYSVGIGQISSEVPQNLSASRPQDRQFILSSKKLLLSDSGFYLCAWSRPGYSENTIYFGEGSWLTVV.